This T cell receptor (beta chain) was obtained from a study of blood T cell repertoires in COVID-19 (dated by TCRdb to 2018 to 2021). For the study in its entirety: Samples covering the acute and convalescent phases of COVID-19 were provided by collaborators in the United States, Italy and Spain. A de-identified subject ID, COVID-19 status, age in years and sex were almost always included in the sample metadata. Where available, HLA class I and class II types were taken from metadata supplied by the sample provider and were not determined by assay-based typing. The repertoires were released in a freely available public database meant as a resource for research on the immune response to SARS-CoV-2. Samples came from the ongoing ImmuneRACE study (first 160 participants) plus 1,254 subjects from 6 global collaborators. Subjects who had been exposed to COVID-19, were actively infected with it, or had recovered from it provided the deeply sampled blood TCRbeta repertoires that made up the dataset. The prospective study material was composed of cDNA or gDNA derived from T cells, B-cell-depleted T cells, or PBMCs. Study-wide findings and limitations: The amount of clinical and demographic metadata varied by source and participant and was provided uncurated.

The immunoSEQ Assay, a bias-controlled multiplex PCR, was used to amplify TCRbeta CDR3 regions from genomic DNA. The paper's data handling went like this. Nucleated cell counts per sample were estimated from amplification of reference gene primers within the assay. Sequence reads were collapsed and filtered to measure the absolute abundance of every unique TCRbeta CDR3 rearrangement. Productive Simpson clonality was computed per sample as the square root of Simpson's diversity index over productive rearrangements. Not all clones reach the TCRdb copy of this immuneACCESS table, which keeps in-frame sequences only. Checked studies attribute under half of the gap to unresolved V genes and leave the rest unexplained. V and J calls and clone size are copied from that table; D and trimming were computed from the DNA. Across this sample there are 40,000 or so clones, with 80% to 90% seen only once. Less than 10% of the sample is taken by the ten largest.

Notes on this clone: Its binding antigen is unknown. Within one base of it there is no much larger clone, and no base qualities were kept.

The collaborating institutions used their own protocols to collect whole blood in K2EDTA tubes. For TCRbeta analysis, collaborator samples were shipped as frozen whole blood, as isolated PBMCs, or as DNA extracted from either sample type. The CDR3 contains 13 residues, cysteine and phenylalanine counted. Only CDR3 DNA remains: 39 bases, in frame from the first base. The germline V gene provides CDR1 MDHEN and CDR2 SYDVKM. The V end gives up 7 bases and the J end 4 bases, leaving 4 bases in the junction not matched to a gene. Sequencing was done on a sample of peripheral blood. This receptor was obtained from a human donor in a cohort sampled during active COVID-19. The sequence links TRBV28 to TRBJ1-5, with 7 central nucleotides matching TRBD1. In nucleotide form, the sequence is TGTGCCAGCAACTCGGACAGGAATCAGCCCCAGCATTTT. The encoded protein is CASNSDRNQPQHF.